A selection of T cell receptor beta chains follows, all from one sample in a study of T cells in Graves' hyperthyroidism and ophthalmopathy. Using its own MiXCR run on the multiplex PCR reads, TCRdb lists one record per CDR3 protein. The sample holds about 840,000 distinct CDR3 sequences, around 38% seen once. The sequencing input was blood. The receptor set was obtained from a man between 18 and 35 years old with Graves' hyperthyroidism. Each CDR3 is given with its conserved first and last residue. D genes are given only for firm matches. Only some rows state a clone size, as once, few, many or a class for expanded clones.

cdr3_aa	cdr3_nt	clone_size	d_call	v_call	j_call
CASTPNSGNTIYF	TGTGCCAGCACCCCCAACTCTGGAAACACCATATATTTT	-	-	TRBV9	TRBJ1-3
CSVEGAIDGYTF	TGCAGCGTTGAAGGGGCAATCGATGGCTACACCTTC	-	-	TRBV29-1	TRBJ1-2
CASSLTGTGNTGELFF	TGTGCCAGCAGCTTAACGGGGACAGGGAACACCGGGGAGCTGTTTTTT	few	TRBD1	TRBV7-9	TRBJ2-2
CASSTLGATVSSYEQYF	TGTGCCAGCAGCACCCTGGGGGCGACGGTAAGCTCCTACGAGCAGTACTTC	few	-	TRBV6-6	TRBJ2-7
CAISESGTGNTEAFF	TGTGCCATCAGTGAGTCGGGTACAGGGAACACTGAAGCTTTCTTT	many	-	TRBV10-3	TRBJ1-1
CASSFNGRAGYEQYF	TGTGCCAGCAGCTTCAACGGGAGGGCCGGGTACGAGCAGTACTTC	-	TRBD2	TRBV7-3	TRBJ2-7
CSVESGLGRETQYF	TGCAGCGTTGAATCCGGCCTGGGCCGGGAGACCCAGTACTTC	few	-	TRBV29-1	TRBJ2-5
CASSQGQGPYLSPLHF	TGTGCCAGCAGCCAAGGACAGGGACCGTACCTTTCACCCCTCCACTTT	few	TRBD1	TRBV9	TRBJ1-6
CASSPKGVQGIYEQYF	TGTGCCAGCAGCCCAAAAGGCGTCCAGGGGATTTACGAGCAGTACTTC	-	-	TRBV7-9	TRBJ2-7
CASSQIFRDGEKLFF	TGCGCCAGCAGCCAAATTTTCCGGGACGGTGAAAAACTGTTTTTT	few	-	TRBV4-1	TRBJ1-4
CSVEWGLSNTEAFF	TGCAGCGTTGAATGGGGACTGTCGAACACTGAAGCTTTCTTT	many	-	TRBV29-1	TRBJ1-1
CSARGADDNSPLHF	TGCAGTGCTAGAGGGGCGGACGATAATTCACCCCTCCACTTT	-	-	TRBV20-1	TRBJ1-6
CASSFRTNEKLFF	TGTGCCAGCAGCTTCCGGACTAATGAAAAACTGTTTTTT	-	-	TRBV7-2	TRBJ1-4
CASSSPEGSDYEQYF	TGTGCCAGCAGCTCGCCGGAGGGGTCAGACTACGAGCAGTACTTC	-	-	TRBV7-8	TRBJ2-7
CASSQGGRTMYF	TGTGCCAGCAGCCAAGGGGGGAGGACAATGTACTTC	-	-	TRBV14	TRBJ2-5
CASSSLVNTEAFF	TGTGCCAGCAGCTCGCTTGTGAACACTGAAGCTTTCTTT	-	-	TRBV5-4	TRBJ1-1
CASSPTRGAGNYGYTF	TGTGCCAGCAGCCCAACCCGGGGTGCGGGCAACTATGGCTACACCTTC	-	-	TRBV7-9	TRBJ1-2
CASSGQLAGNTIYF	TGTGCCAGCAGTGGACAGCTCGCTGGAAACACCATATATTTT	few	-	TRBV2	TRBJ1-3
CASSLERGRPLHF	TGTGCCAGCAGCTTAGAGAGGGGGCGTCCCCTCCACTTT	-	TRBD1	TRBV7-2	TRBJ1-6
CSASLTGHLQETQYF	TGCAGTGCTAGTCTTACCGGACACCTCCAAGAGACCCAGTACTTC	few	-	TRBV20-1	TRBJ2-5
CASSSPLRGQPQHF	TGTGCCAGCAGTTCGCCCCTAAGAGGTCAGCCCCAGCATTTT	-	-	TRBV10-3	TRBJ1-5
CASSVSGSMNTEAFF	TGTGCCAGCAGCGTATCCGGCAGCATGAACACTGAAGCTTTCTTT	many	-	TRBV9	TRBJ1-1
CASSDSKRASSYEQYF	TGTGCCAGCAGTGACTCGAAGCGGGCTAGCTCCTACGAGCAGTACTTC	few	-	TRBV6-4	TRBJ2-7
CASSLEGLKRAEAFF	TGTGCCAGCAGCTTAGAGGGCCTCAAGAGGGCTGAAGCTTTCTTT	-	-	TRBV7-9	TRBJ1-1
CASSSRTWDSYEQYF	TGTGCCAGCAGCAGTAGGACATGGGACTCCTACGAGCAGTACTTC	-	-	TRBV7-2	TRBJ2-7
CASSSKETQYF	TGTGCCAGCAGCTCCAAAGAGACCCAGTACTTC	many	-	TRBV5-1	TRBJ2-5
CSARDPGTGLPPLHF	TGCAGTGCTAGAGATCCCGGGACAGGGCTCCCACCCCTCCACTTT	-	TRBD1	TRBV20-1	TRBJ1-6
CASSLALGQTNTEAFF	TGTGCCAGCAGCTTAGCCTTAGGACAGACGAACACTGAAGCTTTCTTT	-	-	TRBV7-9	TRBJ1-1
CASSTGGDSYEQYF	TGCGCCAGTTCCACAGGGGGCGACTCCTACGAGCAGTACTTC	-	TRBD1	TRBV5-1	TRBJ2-7
CATSAARGPQYGYTF	TGTGCCACCAGCGCGGCCCGGGGCCCCCAATACGGCTACACCTTC	-	-	TRBV15	TRBJ1-2
CASGGQRQTYEQYF	TGTGCCAGCGGAGGACAGCGCCAAACCTACGAGCAGTACTTC	many	-	TRBV10-3	TRBJ2-7
CASSPEAAGRYGYTF	TGTGCCAGCAGCCCGGAAGCTGCGGGCCGCTATGGCTACACCTTC	many	-	TRBV7-9	TRBJ1-2
CASSLVAAVTDEQYF	TGTGCCAGCAGCTTGGTTGCCGCAGTTACGGACGAGCAGTACTTC	few	-	TRBV7-3	TRBJ2-7
CASSAKDRNTEAFF	TGTGCCAGCAGCGCTAAGGACAGGAACACTGAAGCTTTCTTT	many	-	TRBV25-1	TRBJ1-1
CASSLLPGQGIQPQHF	TGTGCCAGCAGCTTGTTACCGGGACAGGGGATCCAGCCCCAGCATTTT	few	TRBD1	TRBV7-8	TRBJ1-5
CASTPGGGRTEAFF	TGTGCCAGCACCCCGGGTGGGGGAAGGACTGAAGCTTTCTTT	-	-	TRBV6-5	TRBJ1-1
CSLLGARVYEQYF	TGCAGCTTACTTGGGGCTAGGGTGTACGAGCAGTACTTC	-	-	TRBV29-1	TRBJ2-7
CASSETGKGYGYTF	TGTGCCAGCAGCGAGACAGGGAAGGGCTATGGCTACACCTTC	-	TRBD1	TRBV6-5	TRBJ1-2
CASSLLPNQPQHF	TGTGCCAGCAGCCTTCTACCTAATCAGCCCCAGCATTTT	-	-	TRBV7-9	TRBJ1-5
CASSQEVPGRNYGYTF	TGCGCCAGCAGCCAAGAAGTACCAGGGCGGAACTATGGCTACACCTTC	few	-	TRBV4-1	TRBJ1-2
CASSPDRSGEKLFF	TGCGCCAGCAGCCCGGACAGATCGGGCGAAAAACTGTTTTTT	-	-	TRBV4-3	TRBJ1-4
CASSYTGGSYEQYF	TGTGCCAGCAGCTACACTGGCGGATCATACGAGCAGTACTTC	many	-	TRBV7-9	TRBJ2-7
CASGPDPTNEKLFF	TGTGCCAGCGGACCGGACCCAACTAATGAAAAACTGTTTTTT	-	-	TRBV29-1	TRBJ1-4
CASSPGGWNTEAFF	TGTGCCAGTAGCCCAGGGGGCTGGAACACTGAAGCTTTCTTT	many	TRBD1	TRBV19	TRBJ1-1
CASSFQQGARETQYF	TGTGCCAGCAGCTTCCAACAGGGGGCCCGAGAGACCCAGTACTTC	few	TRBD1	TRBV7-2	TRBJ2-5
CASPSSAGENYGYTF	TGTGCCAGCCCATCCTCGGCAGGGGAAAACTATGGCTACACCTTC	-	-	TRBV2	TRBJ1-2
CATSREGASTEAFF	TGTGCCACCAGTCGGGAGGGGGCGAGTACTGAAGCTTTCTTT	many	TRBD1	TRBV15	TRBJ1-1
CATSDHGTPYQETQYF	TGTGCCACCAGTGACCACGGGACCCCTTACCAAGAGACCCAGTACTTC	once	-	TRBV24-1	TRBJ2-5
CAISESGLSEQYF	TGTGCCATCAGTGAGTCGGGTTTGTCAGAGCAGTACTTC	-	-	TRBV10-3	TRBJ2-7
CASSQAAGSPGELFF	TGTGCCAGCAGCCAAGCCGCGGGAAGTCCCGGGGAGCTGTTTTTT	-	-	TRBV12-3/TRBV12-4	TRBJ2-2